The clone carrying this TCR beta chain was seen ten or more times. Its antigen is as yet unknown. This sample was included in a study of regulatory T cells in long-lasting Graves disease. Sample time point: newly diagnosed GD, antithyroid drugs for less than 3 months. After RNA was extracted from PBMCs, the TCR library was made from it. Study-level points and caveats: TRBV28, TRBJ1-2 and TRBJ2-5 emerged as the favored segments in persistent disease.

The CDR3 is made up of 13 amino acids. V shed 4 bases and J shed 0 bases, with 5 bases lying between them. The germline V gene has CDR1 SGHTA and CDR2 FQGTGA. With iRepertoire HTBI primers and Arm-PCR of CDR3 regions, TCR beta libraries were built. TCRdb independently ran MiXCR on the multiplex PCR reads; one entry per CDR3 protein. This sample yields hundreds of thousands of distinct CDR3 sequences, of which around 16% are seen a single time; around 12% belongs to the top ten. The sample was also linked to a second study, of T cells in Graves' hyperthyroidism and ophthalmopathy.

The chain uses TRBV7-3 and TRBJ2-3, with D perhaps given as TRBD1 or TRBD2 (5 bases each). The origin of this receptor is a man between 18 and 35 years old with Graves disease. Here the sequenced sample was peripheral blood mononuclear cells (PBMCs), taken at new diagnosis, from a patient treated with antithyroid drugs. This CDR3 is CASSWDSTDTQYF. DNA for the CDR3: TGTGCCAGCAGCTGGGACAGCACAGATACGCAGTATTTT.